Below, 23 T cell receptor beta chains from the same sample are listed, as sequenced in a study of cytomegalovirus exposure and HLA in healthy donors (dated by TCRdb to 2016 to 2017). The library was prepared using the immunoSEQ multiplex PCR assay. For the multiplex PCR, a mixture combining 60 forward primers for TCR Vbeta segments and 13 reverse primers for TCR Jbeta segments was used. The immuneACCESS repertoire file appears here via TCRdb, limited to in-frame rearrangements. These files lack a portion of the clones; in checked studies, under half of the deficit traces to unresolved V genes, and the cause of the others is not known. A total of 200,000 or so clones appear in this sample, 70% to 85% of them only once. The top ten constitute about 0.092% of the sample. The specimen was PBMCs. The receptors originated from a boy under 10 years old in good health and CMV-seronegative.

This clone appeared a single time. The V call is TRBV6-5, the J call TRBJ2-7; 7 bases align to TRBD1. The CDR3 sequence is 15 residues long. Germline assignment: CDR1 MNHEY and CDR2 SVGAGI. V gave up 6 bases and J gave up 0 bases; unmatched junction bases: 8. The CDR3 here is CASRRDSPFSYEQYF. For the CDR3, the DNA is TGTGCCAGCAGAAGGGACAGTCCGTTCTCCTACGAGCAGTACTTC.

The V and J genes are TRBV27 and TRBJ1-6; no clear D. Trimming shortened V by 3 bases and J by 2 bases, and 5 bases separated the two germline ends. CDR1 and CDR2 from the germline V gene are MNHEY and SMNVEV (reference sequence). The length of the CDR3 is 14 residues. The CDR3 DNA reads as TGTGCCAGCAGTTTCACAGCCTATAATTCACCCCTCCACTTT. Amino acid sequence: CASSFTAYNSPLHF.

The CDR3 reads CASSTELNTEAFF. DNA of the CDR3: TGTGCCAGCAGTACGGAGTTGAACACTGAAGCTTTCTTT. The chain is built from TRBV27 and TRBJ1-1, with D hard to call. Trimming cost V 5 bases and J 0 bases, with 7 bases left between them. The CDR3 is 13 amino acids. Germline V gene lookup returns CDR1 MNHEY and CDR2 SMNVEV (reference sequence).

In this sample, this clone turned up a few times. The V call is TRBV4-1, the J call TRBJ2-5; D unresolved. CDR1 and CDR2 from the germline V gene are MGHRA and YSYEKL. The length of the CDR3 is 13 residues. V dropped 0 bases and J dropped 3 bases, with 5 bases sitting between them. The CDR3 here is CASSQDAEETQYF. CDR3 DNA sequence: TGCGCCAGCAGCCAAGATGCAGAAGAGACCCAGTACTTC.

In DNA, the CDR3 is TGCGCCAGCAGCCCCGGGGGGACCTACACAGATACGCAGTATTTT. This codes for CASSPGGTYTDTQYF. V is TRBV5-1 and J is TRBJ2-3, with 7 bases aligning to TRBD2. This CDR3 is built from 15 residues. Trimming cost V 4 bases and J 2 bases; bases outside gene matches: 7. Germline V CDR1 and CDR2: SGHRS, YFSETQ.

This chain links TRBV15 with TRBJ1-1, with 8 nucleotides matching TRBD1. The CDR3 totals 14 residues. The germline gives CDR1 LNHNV, CDR2 YYDKDF (reference sequence). V lost 5 bases, J lost 5 bases, and 7 bases stayed unmatched. CDR3 region: CATSPTGENTEAFF. DNA for the CDR3: TGTGCCACCAGCCCGACAGGGGAGAATACTGAAGCTTTCTTT.

In its sample, this clone was seen a few times. This chain connects TRBV19 to TRBJ1-6; D not certain. CDR1 is LNHDA, CDR2 SQIVND, per germline (reference sequence). This CDR3 contains 15 residues. Trimming took off 9 bases at V and 10 bases at J, with 22 bases between the two ends. The CDR3 protein is CASVLVHPIGSPLHF. CDR3 bases: TGTGCCAGCGTACTAGTCCATCCCATTGGGTCACCCCTCCACTTT.

The chain employs TRBV15 and TRBJ2-7, with TRBD1 matching over 7 bases. The CDR3 loop spans 16 amino acids. Per germline, CDR1 LNHNV and CDR2 YYDKDF (reference sequence). J lost 0 bases, V lost 4 bases, and 9 bases had no gene match. The CDR3 DNA is TGTGCCACCAGCACTCTTTCCGGGACAGACTCCTACGAGCAGTACTTC. Translation gives CATSTLSGTDSYEQYF. Supplemented by reference TRBV15 and TRBJ2-7, the full variable domain reads DAMVIQNPRYQVTQFGKPVTLSCSQTLNHNVMYWYQQKSSQAPKLLFHYYDKDFNNEADTPDNFQSRRPNTSFCFLDIRSPGLGDTAMYLCATSTLSGTDSYEQYFGPGTRLTVT.

The genes are TRBV5-8 and TRBJ2-1, with 12 bases lining up with TRBD2. The CDR3 has 15 amino acids. CDR1 and CDR2 from the germline V gene are SGHTS and YDEGEE. V lost 3 bases, J lost 3 bases, and 1 base stayed unmatched. CDR3 amino acids: CASSWTSGDYNEQFF. The CDR3 DNA follows: TGTGCCAGCAGCTGGACTAGCGGGGACTACAATGAGCAGTTCTTC.

This clone has a handful of counts. The chain combines TRBV2 with TRBJ1-2, with 7 nucleotides matching TRBD1. Germline V CDR1 and CDR2: SNHLY, FYNNEI. The V and J ends lost 5 bases and 2 bases, in that order; junction bases with no gene match: 2. The CDR3 is 13 amino acids. In DNA form, the CDR3 reads TGTGCCAGCAGTTTGACAGGGAACTATGGCTACACCTTC. Translation gives CASSLTGNYGYTF. The whole variable domain, remainder taken from reference TRBV2 and TRBJ1-2, is EPEVTQTPSHQVTQMGQEVILRCVPISNHLYFYWYRQILGQKVEFLVSFYNNEISEKSEIFDDQFSVERPDGSNFTLKIRSTKLEDSAMYFCASSLTGNYGYTFGSGTRLTVV.

The chain employs TRBV2 and TRBJ2-7, with a possible D match to TRBD1 (5 bases). The CDR3 has 13 residues. V was shortened by 7 bases and J by 2 bases, with 12 bases between the two germline ends. Germline V gives CDR1 SNHLY, CDR2 FYNNEI. CDR3 in amino acids: CASTQGLTYEQYF. DNA of the CDR3: TGTGCCAGCACTCAGGGTTTGACCTACGAGCAGTACTTC. The full variable domain, its missing parts supplied by reference TRBV2 and TRBJ2-7, is EPEVTQTPSHQVTQMGQEVILRCVPISNHLYFYWYRQILGQKVEFLVSFYNNEISEKSEIFDDQFSVERPDGSNFTLKIRSTKLEDSAMYFCASTQGLTYEQYFGPGTRLTVT.

This clone was seen a handful of times. This chain connects TRBV11-2 to TRBJ2-2, with D possibly matching TRBD2 (5 bases). Germline V lookup: CDR1 SGHAT, CDR2 FQNNGV. The CDR3 covers 14 residues. V was trimmed by 0 bases and J by 7 bases, leaving 9 bases between them. CDR3 sequence: CASSLDHGNGELFF. Written as DNA, the CDR3 is TGTGCCAGCAGCTTAGATCACGGGAACGGGGAGCTGTTTTTT.

The chain is built from TRBV5-1 and TRBJ2-1; 8 positions agree with TRBD1. The CDR3 totals 16 residues. Germline CDR1 and CDR2: SGHRS and YFSETQ. V trimming: 4 bases; J trimming: 5 bases; junction bases outside the gene matches: 11. The CDR3 bases are TGCGCCAGCAGCCCGAAAAGGGACAGGACCCACAATGAGCAGTTCTTC. This codes for CASSPKRDRTHNEQFF.

V and J are TRBV6-5 and TRBJ1-4, with TRBD1 identical over 7 bases. Germline V lookup: CDR1 MNHEY, CDR2 SVGAGI. The CDR3 is made up of 15 amino acids. V shed 0 bases and J 6 bases; nucleotides not matched to a gene: 4. CDR3 nucleotide sequence: TGTGCCAGCAGTTACTCCCCTACAGGGGATGAAAAACTGTTTTTT. This codes for CASSYSPTGDEKLFF.

The J gene is TRBJ1-2, the V gene TRBV12-5; 11 bases align to TRBD1. The CDR3 is made up of 14 amino acids. Germline assignment: CDR1 LGHNT and CDR2 FRNRAP. The ends lost 5 bases at V and 6 bases at J; junction bases unmatched: 5. The CDR3 spells CASGPGQGANGYTF. DNA of the CDR3: TGTGCTAGTGGTCCCGGACAGGGGGCAAATGGCTACACCTTC. Drawing the rest from reference TRBV12-5 and TRBJ1-2, the complete variable domain is DARVTQTPRHKVTEMGQEVTMRCQPILGHNTVFWYRQTMMQGLELLAYFRNRAPLDDSGMPKDRFSAEMPDATLATLKIQPSEPRDSAVYFCASGPGQGANGYTFGSGTRLTVV.

A single count supports this clone. The rearrangement joins TRBV5-1 to TRBJ2-4; TRBD1 matches 7 bases. Germline lookup yields CDR1 SGHRS and CDR2 YFSETQ. Trimming removed 1 base from V and 6 bases from J; junction bases left unmatched: 1. This CDR3 is built from 13 residues. The CDR3, as DNA: TGCGCCAGCAGCTTGCGACAGGGAAACATTCAGTACTTC. Its translation: CASSLRQGNIQYF.

The chain employs TRBV9 and TRBJ1-4, with 9 bases fitting TRBD1. CDR3 size: 14 residues. With V trimmed by 3 bases and J by 7 bases, 4 bases remained unmatched. Germline V lookup: CDR1 SGDLS, CDR2 YYNGEE. The CDR3 bases are TGTGCCAGCAGCGGGGGACAGGGAGCTGAAAAACTGTTTTTT. This sequence encodes CASSGGQGAEKLFF.

This clone has just a few counts. The chain links TRBV2 to TRBJ1-6; TRBD1 aligns across 9 bases. Losses at the gene ends were 6 bases for V and 0 bases for J; bases not matched to a gene: 9. The germline V gene encodes CDR1 SNHLY and CDR2 FYNNEI. The CDR3 covers 18 residues. The CDR3 DNA follows: TGTGCCAGCAGACTCCCCGGACAGGGGAGCTCCTATAATTCACCCCTCCACTTT. This sequence encodes CASRLPGQGSSYNSPLHF.

The chain couples TRBV7-2 to TRBJ1-4; D ambiguous. The ends were cut back, 3 bases at V and 8 bases at J, with 10 bases in the middle. CDR1 is SGHTA and CDR2 is FQGNSA in the germline V gene. This CDR3 contains 13 residues. This CDR3 reads CASSFLVEEKLFF. In DNA form, the CDR3 reads TGTGCCAGCAGCTTTCTTGTGGAGGAAAAACTGTTTTTT.

The chain has TRBV15 and TRBJ1-5; unclear D gene. Germline-derived CDR1 and CDR2 are LNHNV and YYDKDF (reference sequence). The CDR3 is 15 amino acids. Deletions cut 0 bases from V and 6 bases from J, with 12 bases between. For the CDR3, the DNA is TGTGCCACCAGCAGAGATCGGGGAGTCAGTCAGCCCCAGCATTTT. Encoded protein: CATSRDRGVSQPQHF.

The chain recombines TRBV11-2 with TRBJ1-3; no firm D call. V was trimmed by 1 base and J by 4 bases, leaving 8 bases between them. Germline V gene lookup returns CDR1 SGHAT and CDR2 FQNNGV. The CDR3 covers 14 residues. The CDR3 region has the DNA TGTGCCAGCAGCTTAGTACAGAAAGGAAACACCATATATTTT. Residues: CASSLVQKGNTIYF.

The V gene is TRBV5-6, the J gene TRBJ1-2; possibly TRBD1 for D (5 bases). The CDR3 consists of 15 residues. CDR1 and CDR2 from the germline V gene are SGHDT and YYEEEE. Deletions cut 3 bases from V and 2 bases from J, with 14 bases between. CDR3 bases: TGTGCCAGCAGCTCCCCCAGGAGACAGAACTATGGCTACACCTTC. It specifies CASSSPRRQNYGYTF.

This chain connects TRBV5-6 to TRBJ2-3; D perhaps matches TRBD1 (5 bases). CDR1 and CDR2 (germline): SGHDT, YYEEEE. This CDR3 contains 12 residues. The V end lost 3 bases, the J end lost 5 bases, and 7 bases lay between the germline ends. Here the CDR3 reads CASSYDRDTQYF. The DNA of the CDR3 is TGTGCCAGCAGCTACGACAGAGATACGCAGTATTTT.